This is a list of T cell receptor beta chains from one sample in a study of blood T cell repertoires in COVID-19. Libraries were prepared by immunoSEQ multiplex PCR; TCRdb keeps only in-frame clonotypes and omits some of them. The data show 90,000 to 120,000 clones, around 83% seen once. What was sequenced was peripheral blood. These receptors all stem from a man aged 65-85 years with acute or convalescent COVID-19. Each CDR3 is given with its conserved first and last residue. Fields, in order: V gene, CDR3 length, J gene, D gene, clone size, CDR3 protein, CDR3 DNA. D genes are given only for firm matches. Where a row states a size, it is once, few, many or the class of an expanded clone; other rows omit it.

V: TRBV6-1; length: 15; J: TRBJ1-4; D: -; size: -; CDR3: CASSEVGGSVEKLFF; DNA: TGTGCCAGCAGTGAAGTCGGGGGTTCGGTTGAAAAACTGTTTTTT
V: TRBV30; length: 19; J: TRBJ2-6; D: TRBD2; size: once; CDR3: CAWSVLGGGQSSGANVLTF; DNA: TGTGCCTGGAGTGTACTCGGCGGGGGGCAGAGCTCTGGGGCCAACGTCCTGACTTTC
V: TRBV10-2; length: 13; J: TRBJ1-2; D: -; size: many; CDR3: CASSETINRGYTF; DNA: TGCGCCAGCAGTGAGACAATAAACAGGGGCTACACCTTC
V: TRBV4-3; length: 14; J: TRBJ2-3; D: -; size: -; CDR3: CASSQALALDTQYF; DNA: TGCGCCAGCAGCCAAGCCCTAGCTTTAGATACGCAGTATTTT
V: TRBV29-1; length: 12; J: TRBJ2-1; D: -; size: -; CDR3: CSVDVSDNEQFF; DNA: TGCAGCGTTGACGTATCTGACAATGAGCAGTTCTTC
V: TRBV5-1; length: 13; J: TRBJ1-1; D: -; size: -; CDR3: CASSLDRRTEAFF; DNA: TGCGCCAGCAGCTTAGACCGCAGGACTGAAGCTTTCTTT
V: TRBV11-3; length: 14; J: TRBJ2-2; D: TRBD1; size: -; CDR3: CASSRDRGTGELFF; DNA: TGTGCCAGCAGCCGGGACAGGGGTACCGGGGAGCTGTTTTTT
V: TRBV11-2; length: 19; J: TRBJ1-3; D: -; size: -; CDR3: CASSLGSTGSFPSGNTIYF; DNA: TGTGCCAGCAGCTTAGGTTCAACAGGGAGCTTCCCCTCTGGAAACACCATATATTTT
V: TRBV5-1; length: 14; J: TRBJ2-1; D: -; size: -; CDR3: CASSSREPSNEQFF; DNA: TGCGCCAGCAGCTCCCGGGAACCATCCAATGAGCAGTTCTTC
V: TRBV19; length: 16; J: TRBJ1-5; D: -; size: few; CDR3: CATTVRYGDGNQPQHF; DNA: TGTGCCACCACAGTCCGCTACGGGGATGGCAATCAGCCCCAGCATTTT
V: TRBV6-5; length: 14; J: TRBJ2-5; D: TRBD1; size: -; CDR3: CASRGTGGLETQYF; DNA: TGTGCCAGCAGAGGGACAGGGGGCTTGGAGACCCAGTACTTC
V: TRBV7-3; length: 16; J: TRBJ2-2; D: TRBD1; size: -; CDR3: CASSLNQGANTGELFF; DNA: TGTGCCAGCAGCTTAAATCAGGGGGCGAACACCGGGGAGCTGTTTTTT
V: TRBV7-7; length: 16; J: TRBJ2-2; D: TRBD1; size: -; CDR3: CASSLLGTADTGELFF; DNA: TGTGCCAGCAGCTTGCTTGGGACAGCGGACACCGGGGAGCTGTTTTTT
V: TRBV9; length: 15; J: TRBJ2-3; D: TRBD1; size: -; CDR3: CASSVVGGRTDTQYF; DNA: TGTGCCAGCAGCGTAGTAGGGGGCAGGACAGATACGCAGTATTTT
V: TRBV2; length: 15; J: TRBJ1-2; D: TRBD1; size: few; CDR3: CASTGWTGGNYGYTF; DNA: TGTGCCAGCACTGGGTGGACAGGGGGCAACTATGGCTACACCTTC
V: TRBV27; length: 14; J: TRBJ1-1; D: -; size: -; CDR3: CASMSWGGGTEAFF; DNA: TGTGCCAGCATGAGCTGGGGTGGAGGGACTGAAGCTTTCTTT
V: TRBV6-4; length: 13; J: TRBJ1-1; D: -; size: -; CDR3: CASSSSRGTEAFF; DNA: TGTGCCAGCAGTTCCTCCAGGGGCACTGAAGCTTTCTTT
V: TRBV5-1; length: 15; J: TRBJ2-3; D: TRBD2; size: -; CDR3: CASSYQAGVTDTQYF; DNA: TGCGCCAGCAGCTACCAAGCGGGAGTCACAGATACGCAGTATTTT
V: TRBV27; length: 15; J: TRBJ2-7; D: TRBD1; size: -; CDR3: CASSFAGQGAYEQYF; DNA: TGTGCCAGCAGTTTCGCCGGGCAGGGGGCCTACGAGCAGTACTTC
V: TRBV6-5; length: 13; J: TRBJ2-2; D: -; size: -; CDR3: CASKSLSTGELFF; DNA: TGTGCCAGCAAGTCACTCTCTACCGGGGAGCTGTTTTTT
V: TRBV28; length: 12; J: TRBJ1-5; D: -; size: -; CDR3: CASSSPTQPQHF; DNA: TGTGCCAGCAGTTCCCCTACCCAGCCCCAGCATTTT
V: TRBV19; length: 16; J: TRBJ1-5; D: -; size: -; CDR3: CATTSPGDYSNQPQHF; DNA: TGTGCCACCACCAGCCCGGGGGATTATAGCAATCAGCCCCAGCATTTT
V: TRBV16; length: 13; J: TRBJ1-3; D: -; size: -; CDR3: CASSLRQGNTIYF; DNA: TGTGCCAGCAGCCTTCGACAGGGAAACACCATATATTTT
V: TRBV9; length: 12; J: TRBJ2-1; D: -; size: few; CDR3: CASGLGGYEQFF; DNA: TGTGCCAGTGGATTAGGGGGATATGAGCAGTTCTTC
V: TRBV9; length: 15; J: TRBJ1-4; D: -; size: -; CDR3: CASSTGQFLNEKLFF; DNA: TGTGCCAGCAGCACAGGACAGTTTCTAAATGAAAAACTGTTTTTT
V: TRBV18; length: 16; J: TRBJ2-1; D: -; size: few; CDR3: CASSPRGLGGYNEQFF; DNA: TGTGCCAGCTCACCAAGGGGCTTAGGGGGATACAATGAGCAGTTCTTC
V: TRBV5-1; length: 19; J: TRBJ1-1; D: TRBD1; size: few; CDR3: CASSGAKPGQGETNTEAFF; DNA: TGCGCCAGCAGCGGAGCTAAACCGGGACAGGGTGAAACAAACACTGAAGCTTTCTTT
V: TRBV5-1; length: 13; J: TRBJ2-1; D: -; size: once; CDR3: CASSLGQANGQFF; DNA: TGCGCCAGCAGCTTGGGACAGGCCAATGGGCAGTTCTTC
V: TRBV7-6; length: 18; J: TRBJ2-1; D: TRBD2; size: once; CDR3: CASSLPGLAGGDDNEQFF; DNA: TGTGCCAGCAGCTTACCCGGGTTAGCGGGGGGGGACGACAATGAGCAGTTCTTC
V: TRBV18; length: 14; J: TRBJ1-5; D: -; size: -; CDR3: CASSTGYSNQPQHF; DNA: TGTGCCAGCTCAACGGGGTATAGCAATCAGCCCCAGCATTTT
V: TRBV19; length: 19; J: TRBJ2-2; D: TRBD2; size: -; CDR3: CASSIRILAGTMNTGELFF; DNA: TGTGCCAGTAGTATACGGATCCTAGCGGGGACGATGAACACCGGGGAGCTGTTTTTT
V: TRBV19; length: 11; J: TRBJ2-5; D: -; size: -; CDR3: CASSIRETQYF; DNA: TGTGCCAGTAGTATCAGGGAGACCCAGTACTTC
V: TRBV7-3; length: 15; J: TRBJ2-5; D: TRBD2; size: -; CDR3: CASSSGGARQETQYF; DNA: TGTGCCAGCTCTAGCGGGGGGGCCAGACAAGAGACCCAGTACTTC
V: TRBV5-4; length: 14; J: TRBJ1-4; D: -; size: -; CDR3: CASSARDNKEQLFF; DNA: TGTGCCAGCAGCGCGAGGGACAATAAGGAACAACTGTTTTTT
V: TRBV7-3; length: 13; J: TRBJ1-2; D: -; size: -; CDR3: CASSLTPGDGYTF; DNA: TGTGCCAGCAGCTTAACGCCAGGGGATGGCTACACCTTC
V: TRBV6-5; length: 15; J: TRBJ1-1; D: TRBD1; size: -; CDR3: CASSWQGAWDTEAFF; DNA: TGTGCCAGCAGTTGGCAGGGGGCTTGGGACACTGAAGCTTTCTTT
V: TRBV6-6; length: 17; J: TRBJ1-5; D: -; size: -; CDR3: CASSLTAVRGRDQPQHF; DNA: TGTGCCAGCAGTCTGACCGCCGTCAGGGGCAGGGACCAGCCCCAGCATTTT
V: TRBV7-6; length: 21; J: TRBJ1-4; D: TRBD1; size: -; CDR3: CASSLASRTGGFASTNEKLFF; DNA: TGTGCCAGCAGCTTAGCTTCAAGGACAGGGGGCTTCGCTTCAACTAATGAAAAACTGTTTTTT
V: TRBV7-3; length: 15; J: TRBJ2-7; D: -; size: -; CDR3: CASSLSSDKSYEQYF; DNA: TGTGCCAGCAGCTTAAGTTCGGACAAATCCTACGAGCAGTACTTC
V: TRBV5-5; length: 14; J: TRBJ1-4; D: -; size: -; CDR3: CASSRGEASEKLFF; DNA: TGTGCCAGCAGCCGGGGGGAGGCAAGTGAAAAACTGTTTTTT
V: TRBV21-1; length: 16; J: TRBJ1-5; D: -; size: few; CDR3: CASSGQGRTFEQPQHF; DNA: TGTGCCAGCAGCGGACAGGGACGGACGTTCGAGCAGCCCCAGCATTTT
V: TRBV5-6; length: 13; J: TRBJ1-2; D: -; size: -; CDR3: CASSLEGAYGYTF; DNA: TGTGCCAGCAGCTTGGAAGGGGCCTATGGCTACACCTTC
V: TRBV28; length: 11; J: TRBJ1-1; D: -; size: -; CDR3: CASSTSTEAFF; DNA: TGTGCCAGCAGCACCAGCACTGAAGCTTTCTTT
V: TRBV19; length: 14; J: TRBJ1-6; D: -; size: -; CDR3: CASSGSLGGSPLHF; DNA: TGTGCCAGTAGTGGGTCCCTCGGGGGTTCACCCCTCCACTTT
V: TRBV9; length: 16; J: TRBJ2-7; D: TRBD1; size: -; CDR3: CASSVGGTGGIGEQYF; DNA: TGTGCCAGCAGCGTAGGGGGGACAGGGGGAATAGGCGAGCAGTACTTC
V: TRBV5-1; length: 16; J: TRBJ1-5; D: -; size: -; CDR3: CASSLWGGDTNQPQHF; DNA: TGCGCCAGCAGCTTATGGGGTGGGGACACCAATCAGCCCCAGCATTTT
V: TRBV11-2; length: 14; J: TRBJ1-4; D: -; size: -; CDR3: CASSNLAGYEKLFF; DNA: TGTGCCAGCAGTAATCTCGCGGGGTACGAAAAACTGTTTTTT
V: TRBV5-4; length: 15; J: TRBJ2-1; D: TRBD1; size: -; CDR3: CASKPGQPFSHEQFF; DNA: TGTGCCAGCAAACCGGGACAGCCTTTTAGCCATGAGCAGTTCTTC
V: TRBV18; length: 14; J: TRBJ1-1; D: -; size: -; CDR3: CASSPPKGGTEAFF; DNA: TGTGCCAGCTCACCACCGAAAGGAGGTACTGAAGCTTTCTTT
V: TRBV3-1/TRBV3-2; length: 15; J: TRBJ2-3; D: TRBD2; size: -; CDR3: CASSHARLAADTQYF; DNA: TGTGCCAGCAGCCACGCACGACTAGCGGCAGATACGCAGTATTTT
V: TRBV14; length: 18; J: TRBJ1-2; D: TRBD1; size: -; CDR3: CASSPLLDRVGGIYGYTF; DNA: TGTGCCAGCAGCCCCCTGTTGGACAGGGTAGGGGGCATATATGGCTACACCTTC
V: TRBV7-6; length: 15; J: TRBJ1-1; D: -; size: -; CDR3: CASSLDGGMNTEAFF; DNA: TGTGCCAGCAGCTTAGATGGGGGGATGAACACTGAAGCTTTCTTT
V: TRBV2; length: 15; J: TRBJ2-2; D: TRBD1; size: once; CDR3: CASTPGTGPTGELFF; DNA: TGTGCCAGCACCCCAGGGACAGGGCCCACCGGGGAGCTGTTTTTT
V: TRBV6-5; length: 14; J: TRBJ1-1; D: TRBD1; size: -; CDR3: CASSRDRFNTEAFF; DNA: TGTGCCAGCAGCCGGGACAGGTTCAACACTGAAGCTTTCTTT